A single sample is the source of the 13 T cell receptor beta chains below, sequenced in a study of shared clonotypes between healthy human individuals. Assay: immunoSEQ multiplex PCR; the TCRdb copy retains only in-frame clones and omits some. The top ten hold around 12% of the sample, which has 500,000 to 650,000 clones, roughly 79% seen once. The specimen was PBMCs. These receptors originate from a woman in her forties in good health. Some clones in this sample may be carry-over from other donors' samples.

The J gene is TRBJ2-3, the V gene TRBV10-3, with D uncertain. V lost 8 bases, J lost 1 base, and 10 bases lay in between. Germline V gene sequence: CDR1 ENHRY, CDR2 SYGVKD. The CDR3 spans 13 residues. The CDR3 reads CAIAGSGTDTQYF. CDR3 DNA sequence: TGTGCCATCGCAGGTAGTGGCACAGATACGCAGTATTTT.

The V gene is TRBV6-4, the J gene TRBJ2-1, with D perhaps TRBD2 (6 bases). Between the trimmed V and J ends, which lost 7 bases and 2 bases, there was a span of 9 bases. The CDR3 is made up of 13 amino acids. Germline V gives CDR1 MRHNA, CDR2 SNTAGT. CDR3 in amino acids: CASNGTPYNEQFF. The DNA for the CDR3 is TGTGCCAGCAACGGGACTCCCTACAATGAGCAGTTCTTC.

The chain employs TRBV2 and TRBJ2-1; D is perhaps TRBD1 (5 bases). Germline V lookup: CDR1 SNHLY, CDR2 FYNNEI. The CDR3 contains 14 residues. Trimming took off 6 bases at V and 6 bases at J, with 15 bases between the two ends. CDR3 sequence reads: CASRPGHLPNEQFF. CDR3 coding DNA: TGTGCCAGCAGGCCCGGACACCTCCCCAATGAGCAGTTCTTC.

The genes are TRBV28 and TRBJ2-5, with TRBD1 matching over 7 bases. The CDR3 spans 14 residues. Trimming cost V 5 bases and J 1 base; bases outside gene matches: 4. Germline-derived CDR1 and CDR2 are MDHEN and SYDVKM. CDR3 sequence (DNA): TGTGCCAGCAGTCCGGGACAGAGCCAAGAGACCCAGTACTTC. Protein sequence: CASSPGQSQETQYF. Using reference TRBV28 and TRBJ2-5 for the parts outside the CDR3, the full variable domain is DVKVTQSSRYLVKRTGEKVFLECVQDMDHENMFWYRQDPGLGLRLIYFSYDVKMKEKGDIPEGYSVSREKKERFSLILESASTNQTSMYLCASSPGQSQETQYFGPGTRLLVL.

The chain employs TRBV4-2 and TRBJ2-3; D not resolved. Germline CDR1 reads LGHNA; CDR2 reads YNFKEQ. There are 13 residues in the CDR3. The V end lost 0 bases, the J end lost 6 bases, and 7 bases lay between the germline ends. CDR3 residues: CASSQDYGDTQYF. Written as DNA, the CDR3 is TGTGCCAGCAGCCAAGATTATGGGGATACGCAGTATTTT.

The CDR3 DNA reads TGTGCCATCAGTGAGTCGGGGGGAACCTACGAGCAGTACTTC. It translates to CAISESGGTYEQYF. The chain combines TRBV10-3 with TRBJ2-7; weak D call: TRBD2 (6 bases). The CDR3 covers 14 residues. Germline V CDR1 and CDR2: ENHRY, SYGVKD. The V and J ends lost 0 bases and 2 bases respectively, with 8 bases between them.

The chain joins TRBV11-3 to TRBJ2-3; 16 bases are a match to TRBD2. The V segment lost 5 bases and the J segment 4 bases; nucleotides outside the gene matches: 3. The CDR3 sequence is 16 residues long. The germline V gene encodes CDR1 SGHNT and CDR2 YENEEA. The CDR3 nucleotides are TGTGCCAGCAGCCCCGGGACTAGCGGGAGGGCAGATACGCAGTATTTT. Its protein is CASSPGTSGRADTQYF.

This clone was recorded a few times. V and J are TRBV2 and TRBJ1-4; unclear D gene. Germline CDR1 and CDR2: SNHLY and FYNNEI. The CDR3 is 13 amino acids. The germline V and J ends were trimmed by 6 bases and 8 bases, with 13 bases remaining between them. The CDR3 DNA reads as TGTGCCAGCAGGGCCAACAGCGGCGAAAAACTGTTTTTT. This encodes CASRANSGEKLFF.

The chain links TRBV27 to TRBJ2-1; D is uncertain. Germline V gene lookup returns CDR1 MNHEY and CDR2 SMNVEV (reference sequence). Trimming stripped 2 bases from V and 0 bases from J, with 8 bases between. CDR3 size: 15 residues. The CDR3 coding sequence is TGTGCCAGCAGTTTAACCTTTAGCTCCTACAATGAGCAGTTCTTC. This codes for CASSLTFSSYNEQFF.

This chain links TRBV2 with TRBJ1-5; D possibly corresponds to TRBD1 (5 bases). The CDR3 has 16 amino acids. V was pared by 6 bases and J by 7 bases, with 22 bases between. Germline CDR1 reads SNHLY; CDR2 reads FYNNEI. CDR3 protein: CASSLRPPQVLQPQHF. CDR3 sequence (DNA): TGTGCCAGCAGCCTAAGGCCCCCACAGGTTCTGCAGCCCCAGCATTTT. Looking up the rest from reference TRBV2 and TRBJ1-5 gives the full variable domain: EPEVTQTPSHQVTQMGQEVILRCVPISNHLYFYWYRQILGQKVEFLVSFYNNEISEKSEIFDDQFSVERPDGSNFTLKIRSTKLEDSAMYFCASSLRPPQVLQPQHFGDGTRLSIL.

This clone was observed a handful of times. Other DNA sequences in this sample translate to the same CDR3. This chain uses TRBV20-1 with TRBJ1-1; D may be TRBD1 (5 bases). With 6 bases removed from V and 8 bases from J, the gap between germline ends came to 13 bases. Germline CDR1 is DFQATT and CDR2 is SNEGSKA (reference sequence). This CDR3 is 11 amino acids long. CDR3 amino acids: CSAQRGNEAFF. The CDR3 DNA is TGCAGTGCCCAGAGGGGTAACGAAGCTTTCTTT.

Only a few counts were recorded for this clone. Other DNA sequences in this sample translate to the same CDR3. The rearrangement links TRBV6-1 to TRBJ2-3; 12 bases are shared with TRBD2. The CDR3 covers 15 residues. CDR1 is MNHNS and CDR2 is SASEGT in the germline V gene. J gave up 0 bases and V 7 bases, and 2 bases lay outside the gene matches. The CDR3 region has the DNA TGTGCCAGCACTCTAGCGGGAGGGAGCACAGATACGCAGTATTTT. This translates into CASTLAGGSTDTQYF.

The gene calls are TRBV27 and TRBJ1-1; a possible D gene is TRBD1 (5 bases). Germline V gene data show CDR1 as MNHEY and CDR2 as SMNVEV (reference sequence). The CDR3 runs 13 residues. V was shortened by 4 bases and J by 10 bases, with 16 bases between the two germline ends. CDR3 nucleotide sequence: TGTGCCAGCAGTTCCCAAGGGGCGCGGGTAGCTTTCTTT. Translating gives CASSSQGARVAFF.